Following are 22 T cell receptor beta chains from one sample sequenced in a study of blood T cells in healthy people across ages. Together with a sample-barcoded 5' primer, a J-beta primer mix was included in a second PCR lasting roughly 6 to 12 cycles. MiXCR, run by TCRdb on the 5' RACE reads, gives a single entry per CDR3 protein. The sample has 1.5 million to 2 million distinct CDR3 sequences; roughly 32% are singletons. Specimen: blood. Every receptor here comes from a woman in her twenties or thirties in good health.

This clonotype was seen a few times. The chain carries TRBV5-1 and TRBJ2-1; 10 bases are shared with TRBD1. Germline V gene sequence: CDR1 SGHRS, CDR2 YFSETQ. The V segment lost 0 bases and the J segment 8 bases; nucleotides outside the gene matches: 2. There are 14 residues in the CDR3. The CDR3 sequence is CASSLDGTGDEQFF. The CDR3 coding sequence is TGCGCCAGCAGCTTGGACGGGACAGGGGATGAGCAGTTCTTC.

This clonotype was counted only a few times. The CDR3 sequence: CSVRAGVTELFF. DNA of the CDR3: TGCAGCGTGCGGGCAGGGGTAACGGAGCTGTTTTTT. The rearrangement joins TRBV29-1 to TRBJ2-2, with a tentative D call TRBD1 (6 bases). The CDR3 spans 12 residues. CDR1 and CDR2 (germline): SQVTM, ANQGSEA. V lost 6 bases and J lost 10, with 15 bases in between.

This chain joins TRBV20-1 and TRBJ2-1, with TRBD2 matching 9 bases. Per germline, CDR1 DFQATT and CDR2 SNEGSKA (reference sequence). This CDR3 is built from 15 residues. Trimming removed 2 bases from V and 1 base from J; junction bases left unmatched: 3. CDR3: CSARHLAGSYNEQFF. The CDR3 coding sequence is TGCAGTGCTAGACACCTAGCGGGGTCCTACAATGAGCAGTTCTTC.

This clonotype was observed a handful of times. V and J are TRBV20-1 and TRBJ2-7, with 7 bases aligning to TRBD2. V shed 4 bases and J 2 bases; nucleotides not matched to a gene: 11. The CDR3 length is 15 residues. Looked up from germline, CDR1 is DFQATT and CDR2 is SNEGSKA (reference sequence). DNA for the CDR3: TGCAGTGCTACCCGCGGTTCTAGCGGAACCTACGAGCAGTACTTC. It yields the protein CSATRGSSGTYEQYF.

Ten or more counts support this clonotype. The genes are TRBV29-1 and TRBJ2-1; D gene unclear. This CDR3 has 13 amino acids. CDR1 SQVTM and CDR2 ANQGSEA come from the germline V gene. V was shortened by 4 bases and J by 2 bases, with 9 bases between the two germline ends. Here the CDR3 reads CSVVGRTYNEQFF. CDR3 coding DNA: TGCAGCGTTGTGGGCAGAACCTACAATGAGCAGTTCTTC.

This chain joins TRBV7-9 and TRBJ2-7; D is uncertain. Germline loops: CDR1 SEHNR, CDR2 FQNEAQ (reference sequence). The CDR3 covers 13 residues. The ends were cut back, 3 bases at V and 2 bases at J, with 8 bases in the middle. The CDR3 sequence is CASSFTDAYEQYF. CDR3 in DNA: TGTGCCAGCAGCTTCACAGACGCCTACGAGCAGTACTTC.

This clonotype was detected a few times. The V and J genes are TRBV10-3 and TRBJ2-1; 10 nucleotides agree with TRBD2. V lost 11 bases, J lost 3 bases, and 4 bases stayed unmatched. Germline V gene data show CDR1 as ENHRY and CDR2 as SYGVKD. The length of the CDR3 is 13 residues. The CDR3 coding sequence is TGTGCCGCACAGCGGGGGGGCTACAATGAGCAGTTCTTC. This codes for CAAQRGGYNEQFF.

The gene calls are TRBV29-1 and TRBJ2-7, with 8 bases identical to TRBD1. The CDR3 totals 14 residues. V shed 7 bases, J shed 0 bases, and the junction held 8 bases outside the gene matches. Germline loops: CDR1 SQVTM, CDR2 ANQGSEA. The CDR3 DNA sequence: TGCAGCGCCGAAATCGACAGGGGCTCCTACGAGCAGTACTTC. It translates to CSAEIDRGSYEQYF.

The sample holds a few counts of this clonotype. This chain uses TRBV27 with TRBJ2-5; D might be TRBD1 (5 bases). The J call may be mistaken, given a closer DNA end match to TRBJ2-7. The CDR3 runs to 15 residues. Germline assignment: CDR1 MNHEY and CDR2 SMNVEV (reference sequence). CDR3 amino acids: CASSPWGLQGNEQYF. In nucleotides, the CDR3 is TGTGCCAGCAGTCCCTGGGGATTGCAGGGCAACGAGCAGTACTTC.

The chain combines TRBV4-1 with TRBJ2-4, with D uncertain. In germline, CDR1 is MGHRA, CDR2 YSYEKL. This CDR3 is 13 amino acids long. V lost 2 bases to trimming and J lost 13 bases, with 15 bases between them. The CDR3 region has the DNA TGCGCCAGCAGCCAAATATCATCCTACGTGCAGTACTTC. It encodes CASSQISSYVQYF.

The chain combines TRBV7-3 with TRBJ2-1; 9 nucleotides align to TRBD2. The CDR3 consists of 16 residues. The V gene's germline CDR1 is SGHTA and CDR2 FQGTGA. The V gene end was trimmed by 2 bases and the J gene end by 7 bases; junction bases not matched to a gene: 9. DNA for the CDR3: TGTGCCAGCAGCTTATATCCTAGCGGGATATTAAATGAGCAGTTCTTC. Its translation: CASSLYPSGILNEQFF. Supplemented by reference TRBV7-3 and TRBJ2-1, the full variable domain reads GAGVSQTPSNKVTEKGKYVELRCDPISGHTALYWYRQSLGQGPEFLIYFQGTGAADDSGLPNDRFFAVRPEGSVSTLKIQRTERGDSAVYLCASSLYPSGILNEQFFGPGTRLTVL.

This clonotype was counted only a few times. The chain combines TRBV30 with TRBJ2-3, with D possibly TRBD2 on 5 matching bases. This CDR3 region has 15 residues. With 2 bases removed from V and 1 base from J, the gap between germline ends came to 13 bases. From germline, CDR1 is GTSNPN and CDR2 SVGIG (reference sequence). The CDR3 nucleotides read TGTGCCTGGAGTTCTGGGAGCGTCCGCACAGATACGCAGTATTTT. Encoded protein: CAWSSGSVRTDTQYF.

This clonotype was observed a handful of times. This chain links TRBV4-1 with TRBJ1-4; TRBD1 agrees at 9 bases. V shed 4 bases and J 7 bases; nucleotides not matched to a gene: 7. CDR1 MGHRA and CDR2 YSYEKL come from the germline V gene. The CDR3 is 15 amino acids. The CDR3 protein is CASSRGTGLAEKLFF. CDR3 nucleotides: TGCGCCAGCAGCCGGGGGACAGGGTTGGCTGAAAAACTGTTTTTT.

A single count supports this clonotype. The genes are TRBV6-1 and TRBJ1-1; 7 bases map to TRBD1. Germline assignment: CDR1 MNHNS and CDR2 SASEGT. Trimming took 6 bases from V and 7 from J; bases not matched to a gene: 8. The CDR3 spans 13 residues. The CDR3 nucleotides read TGTGCCAGCAGCAGGACAGGCGTACATGAAGCTTTCTTT. Residues: CASSRTGVHEAFF.

The V call is TRBV4-1, the J call TRBJ2-2; D might be TRBD1 or TRBD2, each matching 5 bases. Trimming cost V 3 bases and J 0 bases, with 11 bases left between them. The germline CDR1 and CDR2 sequences are MGHRA and YSYEKL. The CDR3 sequence is 16 residues long. The CDR3 DNA sequence: TGCGCCAGCAGCCACCAGGGACGCACGAACACCGGGGAGCTGTTTTTT. Protein product: CASSHQGRTNTGELFF.

As to this clonotype: One junction end does not reproduce the germline sequence, and a read error may be involved. The chain combines TRBV7-2 with TRBJ1-6, with D possibly TRBD1 on 5 matching bases. Germline values: CDR1 SGHTA, CDR2 FQGNSA. The CDR3 spans 15 residues. The CDR3: CASSSRTRDNSPLYF. CDR3 coding DNA: TGTGCCAGCAGCTCCCGGACAAGAGATAATTCACCCCTCTACTTT.

The CDR3 coding sequence is TGTGCCAGCAGTTTGCCAGGGGTTGGCTATGGCTACACCTTC. Translation gives CASSLPGVGYGYTF. The chain links TRBV12-3 or TRBV12-4 to TRBJ1-2, with TRBD1 as a possible D gene (6 bases). The CDR3 is 14 residues long. Trimming pared 3 bases from V and 4 bases from J, leaving 12 bases between.

Only a few counts were recorded for this clonotype. The genes are TRBV29-1 and TRBJ2-2, with D perhaps matching TRBD1 (5 bases). This CDR3 is 11 amino acids long. The V end lost 6 bases, the J end lost 8 bases, and 10 bases lay between the germline ends. The germline gives CDR1 SQVTM, CDR2 ANQGSEA. CDR3 sequence: CSVVGQGELFF. CDR3 nucleotide sequence: TGCAGCGTCGTTGGACAAGGGGAGCTGTTTTTT.

The chain recombines TRBV12-3 or TRBV12-4 with TRBJ1-1; D is ambiguous. The CDR3 extends over 12 amino acids. V shed 4 bases and J shed 11 bases, with 14 bases lying between them. The CDR3 DNA reads TGTGCCAGCAGTTACCCCTTGGCCGGGGCTTTCTTT. Protein sequence: CASSYPLAGAFF.

J is TRBJ1-4 and V is TRBV4-1; tentatively, D is TRBD1 (5 bases). Germline V gene data show CDR1 as MGHRA and CDR2 as YSYEKL. V lost 2 bases and J 8 bases, leaving 18 bases between the germline ends. The CDR3 has 16 residues. The CDR3 DNA reads TGCGCCAGCAGCCAATCCCCCGGAGCCGGGGGAGAAAAACTGTTTTTT. Protein: CASSQSPGAGGEKLFF.

The chain couples TRBV14 to TRBJ2-1; 10 nucleotides align to TRBD1. CDR1 is SGHDN, CDR2 FVKESK, per germline. The CDR3 runs 17 residues. V shed 4 bases and J 3 bases; nucleotides not matched to a gene: 9. CDR3: CASSPYGTGVNYNEQFF. The CDR3, as DNA: TGTGCCAGCAGCCCCTACGGGACAGGGGTCAACTACAATGAGCAGTTCTTC.

This clonotype was seen many times. The gene calls are TRBV5-1 and TRBJ2-7, with D maybe TRBD1 (6 bases). CDR3 length equals 15 residues. Germline CDR1 and CDR2: SGHRS and YFSETQ. Trimming removed 0 bases from V and 5 bases from J, with 15 bases in between. In DNA form, the CDR3 reads TGCGCCAGCAGCTTGGTTGGCAGGGGTTACGACGAGCAGTACTTC. Translated, it gives CASSLVGRGYDEQYF. Full variable domain (outside the CDR3, taken from reference TRBV5-1 and TRBJ2-7): KAGVTQTPRYLIKTRGQQVTLSCSPISGHRSVSWYQQTPGQGLQFLFEYFSETQRNKGNFPGRFSGRQFSNSRSEMNVSTLELGDSALYLCASSLVGRGYDEQYFGPGTRLTVT.